A single T cell receptor (beta chain) is shown here with its context. Its antigen is not identified. This CDR3 has 15 amino acids. Germline trimming cut 4 bases from V and 7 bases from J; bases unmatched to any gene: 9. Per the germline V gene, CDR1 is SNHLY and CDR2 is FYNNEI. During colonoscopy, one to two rectal pinch biopsies were collected. This record comes from a study of pediatric ulcerative colitis. Findings and caveats of the study: Compared with controls, ulcerative colitis showed greater blood-rectum clone sharing. Blood-derived T cells may be present in rectal pinch biopsies.

Some clones are missing from TCRdb's copy, which holds only in-frame ones; the method was immunoSEQ multiplex PCR. Among about 18,000 clones listed, approximately 80% were seen once. Sequencing was done on a sample of gut tissue. This receptor was taken from a boy under 18 who was a control in a study of pediatric ulcerative colitis. V and J are TRBV2 and TRBJ2-7; 11 nucleotides align to TRBD2. As DNA, the CDR3 is TGTGCCAGCAGTGGCCCCGGGACTAGCGGTCGGGAGCAGTACTTC. This codes for CASSGPGTSGREQYF.